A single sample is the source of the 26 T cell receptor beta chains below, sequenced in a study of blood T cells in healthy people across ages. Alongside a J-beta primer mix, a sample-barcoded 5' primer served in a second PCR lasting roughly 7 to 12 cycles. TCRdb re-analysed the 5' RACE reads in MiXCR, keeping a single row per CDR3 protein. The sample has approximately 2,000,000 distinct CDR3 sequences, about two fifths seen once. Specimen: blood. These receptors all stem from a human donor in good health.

The CDR3 loop reads CSASWHRGKETQYF. CDR3 bases: TGCAGTGCTAGTTGGCACAGGGGGAAGGAGACCCAGTACTTC. The chain has TRBV20-1 and TRBJ2-5; 8 nucleotides match TRBD1. The junction had 8 bases not matched to a gene; V was cut back by 3 bases and J by 5 bases. CDR3 length: 14 residues. Germline CDR1 and CDR2: DFQATT and SNEGSKA (reference sequence).

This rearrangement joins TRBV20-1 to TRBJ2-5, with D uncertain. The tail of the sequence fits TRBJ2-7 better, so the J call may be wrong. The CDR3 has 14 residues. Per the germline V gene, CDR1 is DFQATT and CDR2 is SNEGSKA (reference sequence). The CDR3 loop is CSARDFTAKYEQYF. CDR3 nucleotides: TGCAGTGCTAGAGATTTCACAGCTAAGTACGAGCAGTACTTC.

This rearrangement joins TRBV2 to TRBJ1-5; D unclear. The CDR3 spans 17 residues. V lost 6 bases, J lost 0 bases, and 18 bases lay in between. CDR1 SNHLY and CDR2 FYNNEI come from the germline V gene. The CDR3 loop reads CASSAGERLYSNQPQHF. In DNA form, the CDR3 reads TGTGCCAGCAGCGCCGGAGAGAGATTATATAGCAATCAGCCCCAGCATTTT.

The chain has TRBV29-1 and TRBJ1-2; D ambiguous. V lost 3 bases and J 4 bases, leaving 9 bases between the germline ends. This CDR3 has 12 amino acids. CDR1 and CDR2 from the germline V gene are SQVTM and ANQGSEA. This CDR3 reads CSVDHSVYGYTF. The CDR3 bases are TGCAGCGTTGATCATAGCGTCTATGGCTACACCTTC.

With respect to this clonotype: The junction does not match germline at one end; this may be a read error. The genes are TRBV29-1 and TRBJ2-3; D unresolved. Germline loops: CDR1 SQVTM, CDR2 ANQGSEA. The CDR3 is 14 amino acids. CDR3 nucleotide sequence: TGCAGCGCTGAAGATGGACGAGGCACAGATACGCAGTATTTT. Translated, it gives CSAEDGRGTDTQYF.

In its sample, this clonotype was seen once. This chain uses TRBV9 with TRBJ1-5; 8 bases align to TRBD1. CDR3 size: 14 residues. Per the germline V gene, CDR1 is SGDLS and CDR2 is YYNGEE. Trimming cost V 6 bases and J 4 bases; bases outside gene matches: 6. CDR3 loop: CASNSGTGNQPQHF. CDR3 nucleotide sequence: TGTGCCAGCAACAGCGGGACAGGAAATCAGCCCCAGCATTTT.

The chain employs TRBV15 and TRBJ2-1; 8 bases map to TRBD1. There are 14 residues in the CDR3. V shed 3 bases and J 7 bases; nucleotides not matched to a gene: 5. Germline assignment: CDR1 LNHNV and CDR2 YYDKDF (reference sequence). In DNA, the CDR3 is TGTGCCACCAGCAGGGACAGGGCTCGTAATGAGCAGTTCTTC. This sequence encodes CATSRDRARNEQFF.

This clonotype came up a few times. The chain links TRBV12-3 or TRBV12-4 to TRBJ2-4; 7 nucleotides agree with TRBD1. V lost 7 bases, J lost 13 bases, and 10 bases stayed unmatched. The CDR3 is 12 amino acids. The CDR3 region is CASNIDRVRQYF. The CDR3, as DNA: TGTGCCAGCAATATAGACAGGGTACGCCAGTACTTC.

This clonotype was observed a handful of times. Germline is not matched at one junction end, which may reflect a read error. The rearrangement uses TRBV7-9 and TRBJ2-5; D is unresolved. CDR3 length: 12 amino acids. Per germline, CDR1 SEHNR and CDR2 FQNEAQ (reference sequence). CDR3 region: CACSLLRETQYF. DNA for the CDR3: TGTGCCTGCAGCTTACTGCGGGAGACCCAGTACTTC.

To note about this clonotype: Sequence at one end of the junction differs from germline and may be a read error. CDR3 sequence reads: CASSQELTGNYGYTF. In DNA, the CDR3 is TGCGCCAGCAGCCAAGAGTTGACAGGGAACTATGGTTACACCTTC. The chain joins TRBV4-1 to TRBJ1-2, with 7 bases aligning to TRBD1. Germline V CDR1 and CDR2: MGHRA, YSYEKL. CDR3 length equals 15 residues.

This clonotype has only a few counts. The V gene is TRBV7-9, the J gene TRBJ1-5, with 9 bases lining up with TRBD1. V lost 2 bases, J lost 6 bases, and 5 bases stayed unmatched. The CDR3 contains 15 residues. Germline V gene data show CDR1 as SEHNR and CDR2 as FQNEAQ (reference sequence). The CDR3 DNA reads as TGTGCCAGCAGCTTAAGCTACAGGGGGCCTCAGCCCCAGCATTTT. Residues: CASSLSYRGPQPQHF.

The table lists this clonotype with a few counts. The CDR3 DNA follows: TGTGCCAGCGGTCCCCTCACAGGGGGATCCTACGAGCAGTACTTC. Translation gives CASGPLTGGSYEQYF. The chain recombines TRBV7-6 with TRBJ2-7; 8 bases map to TRBD1. The CDR3 loop spans 15 amino acids. Trimming took 8 bases from V and 1 from J; bases not matched to a gene: 10. Germline CDR1 is SGHVS and CDR2 is FNYEAQ.

This CDR3 reads CSARDQASKRHEQFF. CDR3 in DNA: TGCAGTGCTAGAGATCAAGCGAGTAAACGCCATGAGCAGTTCTTC. The chain recombines TRBV20-1 with TRBJ2-1, with unresolved D. Trimming shortened V by 0 bases and J by 8 bases, and 17 bases separated the two germline ends. This CDR3 spans 15 amino acids. Germline V CDR1 and CDR2: DFQATT, SNEGSKA (reference sequence).

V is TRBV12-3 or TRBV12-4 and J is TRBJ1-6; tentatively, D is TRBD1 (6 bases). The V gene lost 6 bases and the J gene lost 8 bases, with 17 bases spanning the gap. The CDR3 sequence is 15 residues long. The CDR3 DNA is TGTGCCAGCAGCCCCCCACAGGGTGGGCATTCACCCCTCCACTTT. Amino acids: CASSPPQGGHSPLHF.

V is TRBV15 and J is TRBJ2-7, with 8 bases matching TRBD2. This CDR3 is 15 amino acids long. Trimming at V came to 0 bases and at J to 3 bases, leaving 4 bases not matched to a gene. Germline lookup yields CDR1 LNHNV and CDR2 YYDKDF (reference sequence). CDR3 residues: CATSRDYGTSYEQYF. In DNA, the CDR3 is TGTGCCACCAGCAGAGATTATGGGACTAGCTACGAGCAGTACTTC.

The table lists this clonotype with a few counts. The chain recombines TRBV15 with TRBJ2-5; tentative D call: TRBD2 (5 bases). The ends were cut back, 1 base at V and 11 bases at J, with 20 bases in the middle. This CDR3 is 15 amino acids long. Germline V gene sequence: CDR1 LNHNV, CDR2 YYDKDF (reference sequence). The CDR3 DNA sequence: TGTGCCACCAGCAGAGTAAGCGGCAGGTCGTGGGAGCAGTACTTC. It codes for CATSRVSGRSWEQYF.

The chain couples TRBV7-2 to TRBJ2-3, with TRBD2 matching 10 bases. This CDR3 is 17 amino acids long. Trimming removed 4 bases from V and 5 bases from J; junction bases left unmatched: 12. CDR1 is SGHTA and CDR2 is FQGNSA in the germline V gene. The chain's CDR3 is CASSSSRAGGLGDTQYF. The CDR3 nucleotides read TGTGCCAGCAGCTCCTCCCGAGCGGGGGGGCTTGGAGATACGCAGTATTTT.

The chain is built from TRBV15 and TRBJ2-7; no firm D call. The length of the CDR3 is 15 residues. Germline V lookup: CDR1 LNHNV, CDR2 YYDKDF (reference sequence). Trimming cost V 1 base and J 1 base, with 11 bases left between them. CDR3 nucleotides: TGTGCCACCAGCAGAGGCCCCGAAGGTTCCTACGAGCAGTACTTC. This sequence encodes CATSRGPEGSYEQYF.

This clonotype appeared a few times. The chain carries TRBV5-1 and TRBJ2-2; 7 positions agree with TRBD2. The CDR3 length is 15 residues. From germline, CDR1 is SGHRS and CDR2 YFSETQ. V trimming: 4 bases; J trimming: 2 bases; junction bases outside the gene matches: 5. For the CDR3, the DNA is TGCGCCAGCAGCACCTTAGCGGGTAACACCGGGGAGCTGTTTTTT. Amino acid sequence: CASSTLAGNTGELFF.

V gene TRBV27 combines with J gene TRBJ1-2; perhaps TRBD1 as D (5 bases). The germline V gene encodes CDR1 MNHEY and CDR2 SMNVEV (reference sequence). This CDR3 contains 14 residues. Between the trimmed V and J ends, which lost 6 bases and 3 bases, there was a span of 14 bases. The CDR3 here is CASRTGTYYYGYTF. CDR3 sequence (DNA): TGTGCCAGCAGAACAGGAACCTATTACTATGGCTACACCTTC.

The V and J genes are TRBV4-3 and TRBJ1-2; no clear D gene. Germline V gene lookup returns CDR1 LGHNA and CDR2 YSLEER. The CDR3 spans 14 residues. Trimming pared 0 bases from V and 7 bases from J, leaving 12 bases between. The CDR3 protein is CASSQDWDYAGYTF. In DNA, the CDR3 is TGCGCCAGCAGCCAAGATTGGGATTATGCTGGCTACACCTTC.

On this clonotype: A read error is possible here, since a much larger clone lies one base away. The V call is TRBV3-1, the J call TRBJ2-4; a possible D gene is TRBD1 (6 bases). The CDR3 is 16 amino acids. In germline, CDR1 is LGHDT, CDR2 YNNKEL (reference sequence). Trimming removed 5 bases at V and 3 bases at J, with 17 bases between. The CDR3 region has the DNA TGTGCCAGCAGCAGCTTCGGGACATTAGTCAAAAACATTCAGTACTTC. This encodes CASSSFGTLVKNIQYF.

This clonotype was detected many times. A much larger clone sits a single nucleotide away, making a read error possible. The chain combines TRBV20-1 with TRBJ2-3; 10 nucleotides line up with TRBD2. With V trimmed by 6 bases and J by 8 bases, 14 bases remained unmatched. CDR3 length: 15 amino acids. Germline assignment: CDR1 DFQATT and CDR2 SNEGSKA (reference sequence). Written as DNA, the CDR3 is TGCAGTGCAAGCAGCGGGGGGGCCGATGGAGGTACGCAGTATTTT. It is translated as CSASSGGADGGTQYF.

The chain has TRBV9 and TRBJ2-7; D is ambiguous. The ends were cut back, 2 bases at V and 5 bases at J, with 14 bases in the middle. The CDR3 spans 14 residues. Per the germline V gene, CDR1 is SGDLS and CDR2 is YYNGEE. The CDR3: CASSVSGSHDEQYF. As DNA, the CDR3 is TGTGCCAGCAGCGTTTCTGGGTCTCATGACGAGCAGTACTTC.

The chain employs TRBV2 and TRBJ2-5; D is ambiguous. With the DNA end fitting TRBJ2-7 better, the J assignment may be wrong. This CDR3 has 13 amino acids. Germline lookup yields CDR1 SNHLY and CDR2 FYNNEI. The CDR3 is CASTIKGSGEQYF. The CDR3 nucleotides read TGTGCCAGCACTATTAAGGGATCGGGCGAGCAGTACTTC.

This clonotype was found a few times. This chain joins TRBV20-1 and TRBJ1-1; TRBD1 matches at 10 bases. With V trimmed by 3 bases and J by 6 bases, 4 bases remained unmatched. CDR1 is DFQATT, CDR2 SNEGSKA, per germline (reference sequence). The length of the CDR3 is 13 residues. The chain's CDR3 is CSASGQGGPEAFF. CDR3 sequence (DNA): TGCAGTGCTAGTGGACAGGGGGGGCCTGAAGCTTTCTTT.